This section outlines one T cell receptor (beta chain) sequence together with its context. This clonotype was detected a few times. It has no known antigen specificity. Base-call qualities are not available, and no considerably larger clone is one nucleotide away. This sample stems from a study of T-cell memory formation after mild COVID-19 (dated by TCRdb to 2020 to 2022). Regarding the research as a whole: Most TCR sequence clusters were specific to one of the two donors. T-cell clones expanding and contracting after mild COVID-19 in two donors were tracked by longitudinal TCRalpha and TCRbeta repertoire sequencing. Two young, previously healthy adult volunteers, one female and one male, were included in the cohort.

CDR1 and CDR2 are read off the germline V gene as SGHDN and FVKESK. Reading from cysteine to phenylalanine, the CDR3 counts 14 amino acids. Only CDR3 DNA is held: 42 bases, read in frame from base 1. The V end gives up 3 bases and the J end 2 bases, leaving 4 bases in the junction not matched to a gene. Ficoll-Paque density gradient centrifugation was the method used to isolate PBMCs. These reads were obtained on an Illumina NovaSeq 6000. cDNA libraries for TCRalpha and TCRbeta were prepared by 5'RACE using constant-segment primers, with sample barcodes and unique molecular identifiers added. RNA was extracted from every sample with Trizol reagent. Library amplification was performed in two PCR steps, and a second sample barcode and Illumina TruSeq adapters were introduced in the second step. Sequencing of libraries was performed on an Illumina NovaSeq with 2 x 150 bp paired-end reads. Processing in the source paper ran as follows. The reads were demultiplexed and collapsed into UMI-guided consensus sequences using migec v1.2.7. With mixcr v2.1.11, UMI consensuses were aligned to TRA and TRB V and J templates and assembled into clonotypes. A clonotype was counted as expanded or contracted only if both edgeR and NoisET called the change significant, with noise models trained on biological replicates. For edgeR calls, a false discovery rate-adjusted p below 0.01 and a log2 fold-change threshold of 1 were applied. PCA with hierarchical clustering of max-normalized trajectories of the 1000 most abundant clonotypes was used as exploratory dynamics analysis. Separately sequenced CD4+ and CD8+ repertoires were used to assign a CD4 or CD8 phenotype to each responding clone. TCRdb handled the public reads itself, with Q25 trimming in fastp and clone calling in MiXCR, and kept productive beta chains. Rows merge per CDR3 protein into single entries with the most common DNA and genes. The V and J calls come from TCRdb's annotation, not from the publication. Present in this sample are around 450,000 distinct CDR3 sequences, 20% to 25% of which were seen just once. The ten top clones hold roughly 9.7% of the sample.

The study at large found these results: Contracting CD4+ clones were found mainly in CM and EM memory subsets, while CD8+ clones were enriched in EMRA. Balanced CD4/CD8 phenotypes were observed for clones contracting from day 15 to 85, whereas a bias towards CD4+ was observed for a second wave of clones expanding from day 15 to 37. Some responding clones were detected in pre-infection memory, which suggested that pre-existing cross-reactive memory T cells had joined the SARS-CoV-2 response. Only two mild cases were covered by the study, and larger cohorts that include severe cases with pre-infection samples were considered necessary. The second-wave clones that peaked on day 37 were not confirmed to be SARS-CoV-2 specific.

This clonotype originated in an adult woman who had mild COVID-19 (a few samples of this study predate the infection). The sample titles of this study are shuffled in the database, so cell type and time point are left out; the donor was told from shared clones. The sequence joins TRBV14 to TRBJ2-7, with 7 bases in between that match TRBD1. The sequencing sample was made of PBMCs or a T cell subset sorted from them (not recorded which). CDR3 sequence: CASSHGTVTYEQYF. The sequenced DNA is TGTGCCAGCAGCCACGGGACAGTCACCTACGAGCAGTACTTC.